One and the same sample provided the 10 T cell receptor beta chains below, sequenced in a study of cytomegalovirus exposure and HLA in healthy donors. Profiled with immunoSEQ multiplex PCR; TCRdb holds only in-frame clones, not every one. The sample includes roughly 300,000 clones, around 87% seen only once; the top ten take roughly 1.2%. Sequenced: PBMCs. The source of these receptors is a woman in her thirties in good health and CMV-seropositive.

The chain links TRBV5-1 to TRBJ2-7; D gene ambiguous. With 2 bases removed from V and 2 bases from J, the gap between germline ends came to 11 bases. The CDR3 is made up of 14 amino acids. In germline, CDR1 is SGHRS, CDR2 YFSETQ. As DNA, the CDR3 is TGCGCCAGCAGCTTAATGACACAAACCTACGAGCAGTACTTC. Residues: CASSLMTQTYEQYF.

The chain combines TRBV9 with TRBJ2-4; D is unclear. The germline V and J ends were trimmed by 0 bases and 7 bases, with 8 bases remaining between them. CDR1 is SGDLS, CDR2 YYNGEE, per germline. The CDR3 length is 13 residues. CDR3 bases: TGTGCCAGCAGCGTAGAGAATAGCAACATTCAGTACTTC. This codes for CASSVENSNIQYF.

The rearrangement uses TRBV27 and TRBJ1-1, with D perhaps TRBD1 (5 bases). This CDR3 spans 14 amino acids. Germline values: CDR1 MNHEY, CDR2 SMNVEV (reference sequence). V lost 2 bases and J lost 8, with 15 bases in between. The CDR3 DNA reads as TGTGCCAGCAGTTTAGGGTGGGACGGCCTGGAAGCTTTCTTT. Protein: CASSLGWDGLEAFF.

This clone was observed a single time. This chain uses TRBV7-6 with TRBJ1-1; D call uncertain. V was trimmed by 3 bases and J by 3 bases, leaving 14 bases between them. The CDR3 runs 15 residues. The germline gives CDR1 SGHVS, CDR2 FNYEAQ. The CDR3 region has the DNA TGTGCCAGCAGCTTCCCAGATGGCCGGGACACTGAAGCTTTCTTT. Translation: CASSFPDGRDTEAFF.

This clone has a single count. V usage is TRBV5-4 and J usage is TRBJ2-7; 8 bases align to TRBD1. Germline V gene sequence: CDR1 SGHNT, CDR2 YYREEE (reference sequence). This CDR3 comprises 12 residues. V trimming: 4 bases; J trimming: 7 bases; junction bases outside the gene matches: 4. CDR3 nucleotide sequence: TGTGCCAGCAGCCTGCAGGGGGCAGAGCAGTACTTC. This gives the protein CASSLQGAEQYF.

The chain carries TRBV4-2 and TRBJ2-3; 9 positions match TRBD2. Trimming cost V 1 base and J 4 bases; bases outside gene matches: 12. The V gene's germline CDR1 is LGHNA and CDR2 YNFKEQ. This CDR3 has 18 residues. The CDR3 DNA reads as TGTGCCAGCAGCCAAGTTGGAGCTAGCGGGATAGTTGCAGATACGCAGTATTTT. Its translation: CASSQVGASGIVADTQYF.

The chain uses TRBV19 and TRBJ2-1, with 12 bases lining up with TRBD2. The CDR3 sequence is 14 residues long. Looked up from germline, CDR1 is LNHDA and CDR2 is SQIVND (reference sequence). V dropped 6 bases and J dropped 8; count of bases not matched to a gene: 5. The CDR3 spells CASRTSGGRDEQFF. The CDR3, as DNA: TGTGCCAGTAGGACTAGCGGGGGTCGGGATGAGCAGTTCTTC. Looking up the rest from reference TRBV19 and TRBJ2-1 gives the full variable domain: DGGITQSPKYLFRKEGQNVTLSCEQNLNHDAMYWYRQDPGQGLRLIYYSQIVNDFQKGDIAEGYSVSREKKESFPLTVTSAQKNPTAFYLCASRTSGGRDEQFFGPGTRLTVL.

This clone was counted once. The V call is TRBV5-4, the J call TRBJ2-2; the D gene is possibly TRBD2 (5 bases). Germline CDR1 reads SGHNT; CDR2 reads YYREEE (reference sequence). This CDR3 spans 15 amino acids. Trimming shortened V by 0 bases and J by 5 bases, and 11 bases separated the two germline ends. CDR3 in amino acids: CASSLVSGGTGELFF. Written as DNA, the CDR3 is TGTGCCAGCAGCTTGGTTAGTGGCGGGACCGGGGAGCTGTTTTTT. Based on the CDR3 plus reference TRBV5-4 and TRBJ2-2, the full variable domain is ETGVTQSPTHLIKTRGQQVTLRCSSQSGHNTVSWYQQALGQGPQFIFQYYREEENGRGNFPPRFSGLQFPNYSSELNVNALELDDSALYLCASSLVSGGTGELFFGEGSRLTVL.

This clone has a single count. This rearrangement joins TRBV5-1 to TRBJ2-5, with 10 positions matching TRBD2. Germline CDR1 is SGHRS and CDR2 is YFSETQ. Losses at the gene ends were 0 bases for V and 3 bases for J; bases not matched to a gene: 11. The CDR3 is 18 amino acids. The CDR3 DNA is TGCGCCAGCAGCTTGGAGGCTAGCGGGAGCGGTGGCGAAGAGACCCAGTACTTC. Translated, it gives CASSLEASGSGGEETQYF.

This chain uses TRBV5-4 with TRBJ2-3; 9 bases fit TRBD2. J was trimmed by 5 bases and V by 3 bases; bases with no gene match: 4. The CDR3 is 14 residues long. CDR1 is SGHNT and CDR2 is YYREEE in the germline V gene (reference sequence). The CDR3 spells CASSSSGGKDTQYF. In DNA, the CDR3 is TGTGCCAGCAGCTCAAGCGGGGGGAAAGATACGCAGTATTTT.